Below are 20 T cell receptor beta chains sequenced from a single sample in a study of T-cell reconstitution after alpha-beta-depleted transplantation in children. Unique molecular identifiers were incorporated when the TCRbeta library was constructed. TCRdb re-called the PCR reads through MiXCR, storing one row per CDR3 protein. The table has some 220,000 distinct CDR3 sequences, roughly a tenth seen once; the top ten hold under 30%. Source: PBMCs, taken before TCRalphabeta/CD19-depleted stem cell transplant. These receptor sequences come from a child less than two years old with acute myeloid leukemia, due to receive a stem cell transplant.

The table lists this clonotype with many counts. The CDR3 nucleotides are TGTGCCAGCTCACCACAACAGGGCAGAAGCTCCTACGAGCAGTACTTC. It specifies CASSPQQGRSSYEQYF. J is TRBJ2-7 and V is TRBV18, with TRBD1 as a possible D gene (6 bases). Between the trimmed V and J ends, which lost 1 base and 0 bases, there was a span of 13 bases. Looked up from germline, CDR1 is KGHSH and CDR2 is LQKENI. This CDR3 is built from 16 residues.

The sample holds one count of this clonotype. Just one base apart from a much larger clone, this may be a read error. The chain uses TRBV28 and TRBJ2-1; D ambiguous. Germline values: CDR1 MDHEN, CDR2 SYDVKM. Deletions cut 4 bases from V and 2 bases from J, with 15 bases between. The length of the CDR3 is 16 residues. The CDR3 nucleotides are TGTGCCAGCAGTTCCCGTGCGGATGGTACCTACAATGAGCAGTTCTTC. Translated: CASSSRADGTYNEQFF.

The table lists this clonotype with many counts. The chain has TRBV28 and TRBJ2-7; no reliable D call. The CDR3 is 12 amino acids. V was shortened by 2 bases and J by 4 bases, with 6 bases between the two germline ends. Germline V CDR1 and CDR2: MDHEN, SYDVKM. The chain's CDR3 is CASSLVQYEQYF. For the CDR3, the DNA is TGTGCCAGCAGTTTAGTGCAGTACGAGCAGTACTTC.

Note on this clonotype: A much larger clonotype is one base distant, so this may be a read error. V usage is TRBV12-3 or TRBV12-4 and J usage is TRBJ2-3; 8 positions match TRBD1. The CDR3 consists of 14 residues. The CDR3 nucleotides are TGTGTCAGCACCTCGGACAGGGCGGTAGATACGCAGTATTTT. Translation: CVSTSDRAVDTQYF.

This clonotype occurred many times. The chain combines TRBV20-1 with TRBJ2-3, with D perhaps matching TRBD2 (6 bases). Germline V CDR1 and CDR2: DFQATT, SNEGSKA (reference sequence). The CDR3 consists of 13 residues. V was cut by 5 bases and J by 6 bases, with 15 bases left in between. This chain's CDR3 is CSAPGTLADTQYF. CDR3 in DNA: TGCAGTGCTCCCGGGACGCTAGCGGATACGCAGTATTTT.

This clonotype was observed at least ten times. The V call is TRBV12-3 or TRBV12-4, the J call TRBJ1-2, with D perhaps TRBD1 (6 bases). The CDR3 loop spans 14 amino acids. V was clipped by 1 base and J by 7 bases, with 13 bases between them. CDR3 coding DNA: TGTGCCAGCAGTTTAGGGGACACGAGACGTGGCTACACCTTC. Its protein is CASSLGDTRRGYTF.

This clonotype was seen many times. This chain links TRBV2 with TRBJ1-2; the D gene is possibly TRBD1 (5 bases). CDR3 length equals 15 residues. V lost 7 bases and J lost 1, with 16 bases in between. Per the germline V gene, CDR1 is SNHLY and CDR2 is FYNNEI. The CDR3 loop is CASTSGGVINYGYTF. Here the CDR3 DNA reads TGTGCCAGCACCTCAGGAGGGGTTATTAACTATGGCTACACCTTC.

This clonotype was observed a few times. A much larger clone differs from this one at a single base, so this may be a read error. The chain joins TRBV6-5 to TRBJ1-1, with D possibly matching TRBD1 (5 bases). CDR1 MNHEY and CDR2 SVGAGI come from the germline V gene. The CDR3 is 15 amino acids. The germline V and J ends were trimmed by 4 bases and 4 bases, with 16 bases remaining between them. In nucleotides, the CDR3 is TGTGCCAGCAGTTCTTCAGCTTCAGGGACCACTGAAGCTTTCTTT. It translates to CASSSSASGTTEAFF.

This clonotype was seen repeatedly, ten times or more. This chain connects TRBV2 to TRBJ1-5, with 10 bases matching TRBD1. The germline V gene has CDR1 SNHLY and CDR2 FYNNEI. The CDR3 totals 15 residues. The V segment lost 8 bases and the J segment 3 bases; nucleotides outside the gene matches: 7. CDR3 sequence reads: CASRRDRGSNQPQHF. The CDR3 DNA sequence: TGTGCCAGCCGCCGGGACAGGGGTTCCAATCAGCCCCAGCATTTT.

This clonotype has a count of ten or more. The V call is TRBV7-9, the J call TRBJ2-5; D is undetermined. This CDR3 contains 13 residues. The germline gives CDR1 SEHNR, CDR2 FQNEAQ (reference sequence). The V end lost 1 base, the J end lost 2 bases, and 5 bases lay between the germline ends. The CDR3 loop reads CASSLDPQETQYF. CDR3 nucleotide sequence: TGTGCCAGCAGCTTAGACCCTCAAGAGACCCAGTACTTC. The variable domain in full, completed from reference TRBV7-9 and TRBJ2-5, reads DTGVSQNPRHKITKRGQNVTFRCDPISEHNRLYWYRQTLGQGPEFLTYFQNEAQLEKSRLLSDRFSAERPKGSFSTLEIQRTEQGDSAMYLCASSLDPQETQYFGPGTRLLVL.

This clonotype was counted ten times or more. The J gene is TRBJ2-7, the V gene TRBV20-1; 9 bases align to TRBD2. The CDR3 has 13 residues. Looked up from germline, CDR1 is DFQATT and CDR2 is SNEGSKA (reference sequence). J gave up 3 bases and V 6 bases, and 6 bases lay outside the gene matches. Here the CDR3 DNA reads TGCAGTGCGTCCGGGACTAGCAGCTACGAGCAGTACTTC. It encodes CSASGTSSYEQYF.

This clonotype was counted at least ten times. This chain connects TRBV20-1 to TRBJ2-5; the match to TRBD2 covers 9 bases. The V gene's germline CDR1 is DFQATT and CDR2 SNEGSKA (reference sequence). V trimming: 5 bases; J trimming: 5 bases; junction bases outside the gene matches: 9. This CDR3 is built from 14 residues. Here the CDR3 DNA reads TGCAGTGCTCGGCGGGAGGGCCTCGGGGAGACCCAGTACTTC. Translated: CSARREGLGETQYF.

This clonotype was counted many times. J is TRBJ1-2 and V is TRBV7-9; D might be TRBD1 (5 bases). Trimming took 0 bases from V and 3 from J, leaving 5 bases between them. The CDR3 loop spans 13 amino acids. The germline V gene has CDR1 SEHNR and CDR2 FQNEAQ (reference sequence). This CDR3 is CASSLAGDYGYTF. CDR3 nucleotide sequence: TGTGCCAGCAGCTTAGCAGGGGACTATGGCTACACCTTC.

Concerning this clonotype: Possible read error: a much larger clone is one base away. The CDR3 coding sequence is TGTGCCAGCAGCCAGGCAGGGGGTGTTGCTTTCTTT. It translates to CASSQAGGVAFF. The J gene is TRBJ1-1, the V gene TRBV4-2; 7 bases align to TRBD1. In germline, CDR1 is LGHNA, CDR2 YNFKEQ. The CDR3 runs to 12 residues. The J segment lost 11 bases and the V segment lost 3 bases, leaving 6 bases of the junction unmatched.

This clonotype was observed at least ten times. The chain carries TRBV7-9 and TRBJ1-5; D is perhaps TRBD1 (6 bases). This CDR3 is built from 15 residues. V was cut by 3 bases and J by 7 bases, with 16 bases left in between. Germline CDR1 is SEHNR and CDR2 is FQNEAQ (reference sequence). The CDR3: CASSFGKGDAQPQHF. DNA of the CDR3: TGTGCCAGCAGCTTCGGGAAGGGGGACGCCCAGCCCCAGCATTTT.

At least ten counts were recorded for this clonotype. The CDR3 DNA follows: TGTGCCAGCAGAGACAGGGAATCCTATGGCTACACCTTC. Translation gives CASRDRESYGYTF. The V gene is TRBV6-1, the J gene TRBJ1-2, with 7 bases that match TRBD1. This CDR3 comprises 13 residues. J lost 4 bases, V lost 6 bases, and 5 bases had no gene match. Germline loops: CDR1 MNHNS, CDR2 SASEGT.

There are many counts of this clonotype. V and J are TRBV15 and TRBJ2-3; D unclear. The CDR3 length is 14 residues. CDR1 LNHNV and CDR2 YYDKDF come from the germline V gene (reference sequence). Trimming took 0 bases from V and 4 from J, leaving 8 bases between them. CDR3 bases: TGTGCCACCAGCAGAGATCCCAGTTCAGATACGCAGTATTTT. Translated, it gives CATSRDPSSDTQYF.

On this clonotype itself: A read error is possible here, since a much larger clone lies one base away. The chain couples TRBV5-4 to TRBJ2-5; D is perhaps TRBD2 (6 bases). CDR1 is SGHNT and CDR2 is YYREEE in the germline V gene (reference sequence). This CDR3 is 13 amino acids long. The CDR3 is CANSSIGGETQYF. The CDR3 nucleotides are TGTGCCAACAGCTCGATCGGGGGAGAGACCCAGTACTTC.

This clonotype was found many times. The V gene is TRBV12-3 or TRBV12-4, the J gene TRBJ2-7; D may be TRBD2 (6 bases). This CDR3 contains 14 residues. Trimming pared 7 bases from V and 0 bases from J, leaving 13 bases between. CDR3 amino acids: CASTHSGYSYEQYF. CDR3 DNA sequence: TGTGCCAGCACCCATAGCGGTTACTCCTACGAGCAGTACTTC.

The rearrangement joins TRBV20-1 to TRBJ2-1; unclear D gene. Germline CDR1 reads DFQATT; CDR2 reads SNEGSKA (reference sequence). The CDR3 spans 10 residues. Trimming removed 3 bases from V and 9 bases from J, with 6 bases in between. DNA of the CDR3: TGCAGTGCTAGTGATCTTGAGCAGTTCTTC. Translation: CSASDLEQFF.